The present entry profiles one T cell receptor (beta chain) with its context. Its antigen is unknown. No much larger clone is present one base from it, and per-base qualities are unavailable. This record belongs to a study of blood T cell repertoires in COVID-19 (dated by TCRdb to the early 2020s). Background on the whole study: Samples covering the acute and convalescent phases of COVID-19 were provided by collaborators in the United States, Italy and Spain. The material from the prospective study consisted of cDNA or gDNA derived from T cells, B-cell-depleted T cells, or PBMCs. Deeply sampled blood TCRbeta repertoires from subjects exposed to, actively infected with, or recovered from COVID-19 were included in the dataset. The repertoires were released in a freely available public database intended as a resource for research on the immune response to SARS-CoV-2. The samples were drawn from two sources: the first 160 participants of the ongoing ImmuneRACE study, and over 1,000 subjects contributed by 6 global collaborators. The sample metadata nearly always contained a de-identified subject ID, COVID-19 status, age in years and sex. Where available, HLA class I and class II types were obtained from metadata supplied by the sample provider rather than from assay-based typing. General conclusions and limits of the study: The quantity of clinical and demographic metadata differed by source and by participant and was supplied without curation.

Whole blood was collected in K2EDTA tubes by collaborating institutions according to the institutions' own protocols. For TCRbeta analysis, collaborator samples were shipped as frozen whole blood, as isolated PBMCs, or as DNA extracted from either sample type. TCRbeta CDR3 regions were amplified from genomic DNA using the immunoSEQ Assay, a bias-controlled multiplex PCR. On the authors' methods: The number of nucleated cells in each sample was estimated by amplification of reference gene primers within the assay. Sequence reads were collapsed and filtered to measure the absolute abundance of every unique TCRbeta CDR3 rearrangement. For each sample, productive Simpson clonality was calculated as the square root of Simpson's diversity index over productive rearrangements. As stored in TCRdb, this immuneACCESS dataset retains in-frame rearrangements with V and J assigned. A fraction of the clones does not appear; measured against another copy, unresolved V genes explain less than half of the discrepancy, and the remainder lacks a known reason. V, J and clone size are those of that table, while D and trimming were read from the DNA. The sample data list around 130,000 clones, and roughly 84% of these were observed just once. Around 8% of the sample goes to the ten largest clones.

The CDR3 runs 15 amino acids, cysteine and phenylalanine included. Only the CDR3 portion is preserved as DNA: 45 bases, with reading frame beginning at the first base. Trimming removed 7 bases from V and 6 bases from J, leaving 19 bases between the germline ends. CDR1 and CDR2, per the germline V gene (reference sequence), are MNHEY and SMNVEV. The specimen sequenced was peripheral blood. This chain is built from TRBV27 and TRBJ1-5; TRBD1 could be the D gene, as 5 bases match. The clonotype originates from a human donor in a cohort sampled during active COVID-19. The CDR3 here reads CASTWTHASVQPQHF. The bases are TGTGCCAGCACCTGGACACACGCTTCTGTTCAGCCCCAGCATTTT.